This TCR beta chain is from a study of blood T cell repertoires in COVID-19. In the study overall: There were acute and convalescent COVID-19 samples, and they came from the United States, Italy and Spain. PBMCs, B-cell-depleted T cells, or T cells provided the cDNA or gDNA that made up the material.

This CDR3 has 15 residues. Germline CDR1 WNHNN, CDR2 SYGVQD (reference sequence). V gave up 5 bases and J gave up 7 bases; unmatched junction bases: 6. Authors' processing steps: Reference gene primers were amplified, and this amplification served to estimate nucleated cell counts. TCRdb's copy holds only in-frame clones and misses some; the assay was immunoSEQ multiplex PCR. V, J and clone size are taken as reported in that table, and D and trimming were inferred from the DNA itself. The sample has 150,000 to 200,000 clones, roughly 90% seen once. The sequencing sample was made of peripheral blood. This clonotype originated in a man in his sixties with active or convalescent COVID-19. The rearrangement links TRBV10-1 to TRBJ2-1; the match to TRBD1 covers 12 bases. The CDR3 DNA sequence: TGCGCCAGCAGTTCCGGGACAGGGGGCTGGAATGAGCAGTTCTTC. Encoded protein: CASSSGTGGWNEQFF.